This TCR beta chain was identified during a study of cytomegalovirus exposure and HLA in healthy donors. It was with 60 Vbeta and 13 Jbeta primers that the PCR ran. Assay: immunoSEQ multiplex PCR; the TCRdb copy retains only in-frame clones and omits some. The sample's table shows about 130,000 clones. The receptor comes from a man younger than 35 in good health and CMV-seronegative. Sequences were obtained from PBMCs.

CDR3: CASSIRTGTGELFF. In DNA form, the CDR3 reads TGTGCCAGCAGCATACGAACGGGGACCGGGGAGCTGTTTTTT. This chain links TRBV7-8 with TRBJ2-2; a possible D gene is TRBD2 (5 bases). The CDR3 has 14 amino acids. Trimming removed 5 bases from V and 5 bases from J, with 12 bases in between. Germline CDR1 and CDR2: SGHVS and FQNEAQ.